This T cell receptor (beta chain) was sequenced for a study of beta chain features in type 1 diabetes. In the study overall: Cell yields, gender and age were comparable in patients and healthy donors. Findings of the study overall: Reduced insertions and increased deletions marked VDJ junctions in type 1 diabetes patients. Among patients with Type 1 diabetes, TCRB CDR3s were moderately but significantly shorter in every one of the four CD4+ subsets.

Reverse transcribing all isolated RNA meant expressed TCRB transcripts were sequenced. It was found that naive, central memory and regulatory T cell samples averaged around 3.6 million reads. Libraries were prepared by immunoSEQ multiplex PCR; TCRdb keeps only in-frame clonotypes and omits some of them. Here the sample spans about 160,000 clones, around 8.3% being singletons. Points on this clone: The antigen is not known.

Blood was collected once per donor into heparin, averaging about 100 mL. This CDR3 has 15 amino acids. From germline, CDR1 is SGHTA and CDR2 FQGNSA. Trimming at V came to 5 bases and at J to 5 bases, leaving 10 bases not matched to a gene. The sequence derives from a woman aged 18-30 years with type 1 diabetes. The sequenced sample was central memory CD4+ T cells from blood. This chain uses TRBV7-2 with TRBJ2-5; 8 bases are shared with TRBD1. The CDR3 DNA is TGTGCCAGCAGCCCGCCGTCAGGGGGCTGGGAGACCCAGTACTTC. Amino acid sequence: CASSPPSGGWETQYF.